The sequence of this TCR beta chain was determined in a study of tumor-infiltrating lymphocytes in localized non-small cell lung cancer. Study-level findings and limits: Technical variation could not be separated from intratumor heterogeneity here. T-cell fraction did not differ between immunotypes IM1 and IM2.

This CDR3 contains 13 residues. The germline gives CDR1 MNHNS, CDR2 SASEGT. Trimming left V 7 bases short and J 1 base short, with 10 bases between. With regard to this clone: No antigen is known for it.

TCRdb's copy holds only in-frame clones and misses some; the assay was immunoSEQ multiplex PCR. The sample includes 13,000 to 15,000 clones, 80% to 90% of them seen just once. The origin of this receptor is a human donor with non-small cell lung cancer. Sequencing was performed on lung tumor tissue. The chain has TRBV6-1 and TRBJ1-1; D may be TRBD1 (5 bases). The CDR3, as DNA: TGTGCCAGCACTCGACAGCGGAACACTGAAGCTTTCTTT. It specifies CASTRQRNTEAFF.